This T cell receptor (beta chain) appears in the sequencing data of a study of beta chain features in type 1 diabetes. Findings of the study overall: Moderate but significant shortening of TCRB CDR3s was recorded in all four CD4+ subsets from Type 1 diabetes patients.

A heparinised blood draw that averaged approximately 110 mL was obtained once from each donor. Via the markers CD45RO/CCR7/CD25/CD127/CD95/CD27, stem cell-like memory, regulatory, central memory and naive CD4+ cells were sorted. As to this clone: The antigen is undetermined.

The CDR3 covers 14 residues. CDR1 is LGHNT and CDR2 is FRNRAP in the germline V gene. V dropped 3 bases and J dropped 7; count of bases not matched to a gene: 1. Investigators reverse transcribed all isolated RNA, so they sequenced expressed TCRB transcripts. Regulatory, naive and central memory T cell samples averaged approximately 3.5 million reads. Produced via immunoSEQ multiplex PCR; TCRdb's table is partial and in-frame only. The sample has fewer than 30,000 clones, approximately 55% seen once. The chain recombines TRBV12-5 with TRBJ1-6, with 9 bases that match TRBD1. Material for sequencing was Tregs from blood. The sequence was obtained from a woman aged 18-29 years with type 1 diabetes. CDR3 sequence: CASGFGTGNSPLHF. The DNA of the CDR3 is TGTGCTAGTGGTTTCGGGACAGGGAATTCACCCCTCCACTTT.